These 8 T cell receptor beta chains came from one sample sequenced in a study of response to subunit inactivated influenza vaccine. Via MiXCR, TCRdb re-called the RT-PCR reads, giving one row per CDR3 protein. Here the sample spans 560,000 or so distinct CDR3 sequences, approximately 7.7% being singletons. Sequencing was performed on PBMCs from blood, taken less than 30 months after vaccination. The receptor source for this set is a man between 50 and 70 years old who received an inactivated influenza vaccine.

The sample holds a few counts of this clonotype. The rearrangement joins TRBV9 to TRBJ2-1; TRBD2 aligns across 8 bases. CDR1 and CDR2 (germline): SGDLS, YYNGEE. This CDR3 region has 16 residues. The junction had 13 bases not matched to a gene; V was cut back by 3 bases and J by 8 bases. The CDR3 is CASSGKAGGPPHEQFF. CDR3 sequence (DNA): TGTGCCAGCAGCGGGAAGGCGGGGGGCCCCCCCCATGAGCAGTTCTTC.

The gene calls are TRBV6-1 and TRBJ1-2; 9 nucleotides agree with TRBD1. V dropped 2 bases and J dropped 3; count of bases not matched to a gene: 4. Per the germline V gene, CDR1 is MNHNS and CDR2 is SASEGT. This CDR3 is 15 amino acids long. CDR3 in DNA: TGTGCCAGCAGTGAACGGACAGGGGCCTACTATGGCTACACCTTC. It specifies CASSERTGAYYGYTF.

The J gene is TRBJ2-7, the V gene TRBV27; tentatively, D is TRBD1 (6 bases). V was trimmed by 2 bases and J by 1 base, leaving 9 bases between them. The CDR3 has 14 residues. The germline gives CDR1 MNHEY, CDR2 SMNVEV (reference sequence). Here the CDR3 reads CASSLNRASYEQYF. The CDR3 DNA reads TGTGCCAGCAGTTTAAACAGGGCGTCCTACGAGCAGTACTTC.

Comment on this clonotype: An end of the junction differs from the germline gene, which may be a read error. The chain recombines TRBV4-2 with TRBJ2-7, with D tentatively TRBD1 (6 bases). Looked up from germline, CDR1 is LGHNA and CDR2 is YNFKEQ. This CDR3 has 15 amino acids. CDR3 nucleotides: TGTGCCAGCCGCCAAGTTGAAACAGGGCCCTACGAGCAGTACTTC. It codes for CASRQVETGPYEQYF.

As DNA, the CDR3 is TGTGCCAGCAAGGAGACAGGGGCTACGAACTATCAGCCCCAGCATTTT. Its protein is CASKETGATNYQPQHF. The chain has TRBV27 and TRBJ1-5; 8 positions match TRBD1. The germline V gene has CDR1 MNHEY and CDR2 SMNVEV (reference sequence). This CDR3 region has 16 residues. Trimming at V came to 7 bases and at J to 5 bases, leaving 13 bases not matched to a gene.

The chain couples TRBV5-1 to TRBJ2-2; TRBD2 matches 7 bases. After removal of 4 bases from V and 1 base from J, the junction contained 7 bases not matched to a gene. The V gene's germline CDR1 is SGHRS and CDR2 YFSETQ. The CDR3 loop spans 16 amino acids. The DNA of the CDR3 is TGCGCCAGCAGCAGAAGCGGGGCGAAGAACACCGGGGAGCTGTTTTTT. It codes for CASSRSGAKNTGELFF.

Many counts were recorded for this clonotype. The rearrangement joins TRBV10-3 to TRBJ1-6; tentatively, D is TRBD1 (5 bases). V dropped 10 bases and J dropped 9 bases, with 22 bases sitting between them. Germline assignment: CDR1 ENHRY and CDR2 SYGVKD. This CDR3 contains 15 residues. The CDR3 nucleotides are TGTGCCACGGATCCGGGGCGCCATGGGGGTTCACCCCTCCACTTT. Its protein product is CATDPGRHGGSPLHF.

This clonotype was counted at least ten times. This chain joins TRBV5-5 and TRBJ1-4; D ambiguous. CDR3 length: 14 residues. CDR1 SGHKS and CDR2 YYEKEE come from the germline V gene (reference sequence). The germline V and J ends were trimmed by 4 bases and 2 bases, with 9 bases remaining between them. The CDR3 region is CASSVLVTNEKLFF. In nucleotides, the CDR3 is TGTGCCAGCAGCGTTCTGGTCACTAATGAAAAACTGTTTTTT.